The sequence of this T cell receptor (beta chain) was determined in a study of CD8 T cells in ankylosing spondylitis. Study-level results: Roughly eight highly homologous variants made up a TCR beta motif that seemed to typify ankylosing spondylitis blood. Disease-linked clones bore a CD8+ phenotype, appearing relatively rarely in peripheral blood. There was reportedly significant enrichment of clones that were disease-linked in matched ankylosing spondylitis synovial fluid.

MiXCR was run by TCRdb on the 5' RACE reads, yielding one entry per CDR3 protein. The sample includes about 240,000 distinct CDR3 sequences, approximately 11% of them seen just once. The CDR3 sequence is 15 residues long. V gave up 6 bases and J gave up 10 bases, with 19 bases separating them. In germline, CDR1 is MNHEY, CDR2 SMNVEV (reference sequence). This clonotype was detected ten times or more. Its antigen remains unidentified. Sequenced sample: blood, either unsorted or a sorted T cell fraction (not recorded which). The chain links TRBV27 to TRBJ1-6; D gene ambiguous. The sequence derives from a male donor with ankylosing spondylitis or in good health (not recorded which). The CDR3 region is CASSHLRILGSPLHF. CDR3 sequence (DNA): TGTGCCAGCAGCCACCTCCGGATTCTTGGGTCACCCCTCCACTTT.